The 7 T cell receptor beta chains given below trace back to one sample, sequenced in a study of monozygotic twins with inflammatory bowel disease. TCRdb processed the 5' RACE reads again and assigns one entry to each CDR3 protein, with no DNA. This sample contains some 100,000 distinct CDR3 sequences. Sequencing input: blood. The receptors come from a human donor with ulcerative colitis or Crohn's disease, or a healthy co-twin of an affected twin (not recorded which).

This rearrangement joins TRBV12-3 or TRBV12-4 to TRBJ1-2. This CDR3 contains 15 residues. The CDR3 reads CASSLEWTANYGYTF.

The chain recombines TRBV4-3 with TRBJ2-1; as DNA is missing, the TRBD1 call by TCRdb cannot be tested. The CDR3 is 14 residues long. The V gene's germline CDR1 is LGHNA and CDR2 YSLEER. The CDR3 sequence is CASSQGFSGDEQFF.

V usage is TRBV19 and J usage is TRBJ1-6; TCRdb's D gene call, TRBD1, goes unchecked for lack of DNA. Germline V CDR1 and CDR2: LNHDA, SQIVND (reference sequence). This CDR3 is built from 16 residues. This CDR3 is CASKDRGSSYNSPLHF.

The chain is built from TRBV7-9 and TRBJ2-7; the TRBD2 assignment by TCRdb is unverifiable without DNA. From germline, CDR1 is SEHNR and CDR2 FQNEAQ (reference sequence). The CDR3 length is 16 residues. CDR3 region: CASTKAGGLETYEQYF.

V gene TRBV7-2 combines with J gene TRBJ2-3. There are 15 residues in the CDR3. Germline V gene data show CDR1 as SGHTA and CDR2 as FQGNSA. The CDR3 loop is CASSLASLEADTQYF.

V usage is TRBV28 and J usage is TRBJ2-7; the TCRdb call, TRBD2, lacks DNA for checking. CDR1 is MDHEN and CDR2 is SYDVKM in the germline V gene. CDR3 size: 13 residues. CDR3 sequence reads: CASSASGTIEQYF.

V usage is TRBV7-2 and J usage is TRBJ2-1. The length of the CDR3 is 12 residues. The germline V gene encodes CDR1 SGHTA and CDR2 FQGNSA. This CDR3 reads CASSLIYAEQFF.